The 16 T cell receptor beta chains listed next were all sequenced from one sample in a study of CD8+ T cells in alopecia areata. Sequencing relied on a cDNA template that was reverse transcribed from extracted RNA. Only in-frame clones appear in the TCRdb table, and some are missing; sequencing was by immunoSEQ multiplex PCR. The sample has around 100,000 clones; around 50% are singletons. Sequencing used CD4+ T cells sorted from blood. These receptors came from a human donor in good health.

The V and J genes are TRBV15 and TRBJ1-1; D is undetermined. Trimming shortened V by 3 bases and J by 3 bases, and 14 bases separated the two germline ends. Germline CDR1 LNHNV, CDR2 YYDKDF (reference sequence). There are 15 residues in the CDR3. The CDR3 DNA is TGTGCCACCAGCAGTCCGGGCTTTTCGGACACTGAAGCTTTCTTT. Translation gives CATSSPGFSDTEAFF.

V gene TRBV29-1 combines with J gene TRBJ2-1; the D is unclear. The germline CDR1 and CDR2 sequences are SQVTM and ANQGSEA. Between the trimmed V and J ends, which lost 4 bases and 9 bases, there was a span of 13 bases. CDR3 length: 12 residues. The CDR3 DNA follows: TGCAGCGTTGGCTTTAAGTCGTTTGAGCAGTTCTTC. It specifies CSVGFKSFEQFF.

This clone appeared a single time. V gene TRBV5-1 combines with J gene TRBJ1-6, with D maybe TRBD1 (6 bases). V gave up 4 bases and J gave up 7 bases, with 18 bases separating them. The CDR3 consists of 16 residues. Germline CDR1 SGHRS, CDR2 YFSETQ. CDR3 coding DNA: TGCGCCAGCAGCGTAGCAGGGGAACGGCCAAATTCACCCCTCCACTTT. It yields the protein CASSVAGERPNSPLHF.

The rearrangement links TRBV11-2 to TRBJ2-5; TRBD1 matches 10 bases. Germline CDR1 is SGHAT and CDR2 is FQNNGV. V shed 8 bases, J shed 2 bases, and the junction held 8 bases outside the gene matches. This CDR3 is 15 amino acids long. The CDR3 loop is CASGIDRGRQETQYF. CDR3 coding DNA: TGTGCCAGCGGGATCGACAGGGGGCGTCAAGAGACCCAGTACTTC.

CDR3 bases: TGTGCCTGGAGCCAGGGCTTCTACGAGCAGTACTTC. It encodes CAWSQGFYEQYF. The chain couples TRBV30 to TRBJ2-7, with D perhaps matching TRBD1 (5 bases). CDR3 length: 12 residues. Germline V gene lookup returns CDR1 GTSNPN and CDR2 SVGIG (reference sequence). The germline V and J ends were trimmed by 3 bases and 3 bases, with 9 bases remaining between them.

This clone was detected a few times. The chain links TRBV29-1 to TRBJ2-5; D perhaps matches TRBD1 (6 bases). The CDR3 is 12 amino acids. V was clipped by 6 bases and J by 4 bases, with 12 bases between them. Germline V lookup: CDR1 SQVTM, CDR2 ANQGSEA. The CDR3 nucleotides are TGCAGCGTCTTCAGGGGCGCAGAGACCCAGTACTTC. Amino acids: CSVFRGAETQYF.

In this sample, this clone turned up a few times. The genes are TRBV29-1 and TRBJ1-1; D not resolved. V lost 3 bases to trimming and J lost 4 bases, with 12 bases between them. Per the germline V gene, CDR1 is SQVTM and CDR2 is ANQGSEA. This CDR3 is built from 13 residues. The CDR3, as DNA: TGCAGCGTTGATTCTAGATTTGGCACTGAAGCTTTCTTT. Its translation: CSVDSRFGTEAFF.

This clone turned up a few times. In DNA form, the CDR3 reads TGTGCCAGCAGTGACTTCAGGGTTCGGACTGAAGCTTTCTTT. This codes for CASSDFRVRTEAFF. This chain uses TRBV2 with TRBJ1-1; a possible D gene is TRBD1 (5 bases). CDR3 length: 14 residues. Per the germline V gene, CDR1 is SNHLY and CDR2 is FYNNEI. The V end was cut by 3 bases, the J end by 5 bases, with 13 bases between. Full variable domain (missing parts from reference TRBV2 and TRBJ1-1): EPEVTQTPSHQVTQMGQEVILRCVPISNHLYFYWYRQILGQKVEFLVSFYNNEISEKSEIFDDQFSVERPDGSNFTLKIRSTKLEDSAMYFCASSDFRVRTEAFFGQGTRLTVV.

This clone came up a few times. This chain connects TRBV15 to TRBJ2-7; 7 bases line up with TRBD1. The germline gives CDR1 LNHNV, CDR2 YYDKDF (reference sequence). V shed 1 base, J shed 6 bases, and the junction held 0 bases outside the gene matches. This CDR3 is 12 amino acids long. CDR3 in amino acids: CATSRGTGEQYF. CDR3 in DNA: TGTGCCACCAGCAGAGGGACAGGCGAGCAGTACTTC.

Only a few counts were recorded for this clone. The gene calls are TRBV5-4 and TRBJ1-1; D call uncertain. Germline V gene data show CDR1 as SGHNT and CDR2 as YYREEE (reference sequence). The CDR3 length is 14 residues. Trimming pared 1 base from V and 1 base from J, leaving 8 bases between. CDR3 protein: CASSLPAANTEAFF. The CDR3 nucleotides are TGTGCCAGCAGCTTGCCGGCAGCGAACACTGAAGCTTTCTTT.

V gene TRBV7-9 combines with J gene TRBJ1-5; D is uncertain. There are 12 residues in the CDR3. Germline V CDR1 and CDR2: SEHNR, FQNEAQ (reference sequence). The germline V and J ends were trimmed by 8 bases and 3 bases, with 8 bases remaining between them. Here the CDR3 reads CASGVTNQPQHF. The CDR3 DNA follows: TGTGCCAGCGGCGTGACCAATCAGCCCCAGCATTTT.

In nucleotides, the CDR3 is TGCAGCGGCCAGGACAGGGGCGGTATTAGGACTGAAGCTTTCTTT. It codes for CSGQDRGGIRTEAFF. The chain has TRBV29-1 and TRBJ1-1; TRBD1 aligns across 9 bases. The CDR3 spans 15 residues. CDR1 is SQVTM and CDR2 is ANQGSEA in the germline V gene. V lost 7 bases, J lost 5 bases, and 14 bases stayed unmatched.

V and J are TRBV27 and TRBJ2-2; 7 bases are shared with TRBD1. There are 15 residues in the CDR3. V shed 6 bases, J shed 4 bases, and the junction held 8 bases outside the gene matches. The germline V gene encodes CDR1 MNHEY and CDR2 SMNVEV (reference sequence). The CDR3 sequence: CASRTERGRTGELFF. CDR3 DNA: TGTGCCAGCAGGACGGAAAGGGGGCGCACCGGGGAGCTGTTTTTT.

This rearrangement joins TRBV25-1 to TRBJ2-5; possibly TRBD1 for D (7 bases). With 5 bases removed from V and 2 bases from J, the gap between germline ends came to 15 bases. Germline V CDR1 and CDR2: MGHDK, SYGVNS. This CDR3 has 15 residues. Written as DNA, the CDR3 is TGTGCCAGCAGTCGGGCAGGGGGGTTTCAAGAGACCCAGTACTTC. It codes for CASSRAGGFQETQYF.

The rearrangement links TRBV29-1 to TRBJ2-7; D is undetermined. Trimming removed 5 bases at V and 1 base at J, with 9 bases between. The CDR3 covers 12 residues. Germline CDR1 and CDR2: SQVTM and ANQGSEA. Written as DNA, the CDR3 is TGCAGCGTTCTGACATCTTCCTACGAGCAGTACTTC. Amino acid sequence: CSVLTSSYEQYF.

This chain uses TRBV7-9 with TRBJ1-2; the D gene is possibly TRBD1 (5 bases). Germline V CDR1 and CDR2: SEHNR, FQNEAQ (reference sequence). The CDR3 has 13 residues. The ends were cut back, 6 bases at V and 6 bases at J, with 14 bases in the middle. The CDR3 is CASRSGGFNGYTF. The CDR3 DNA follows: TGTGCCAGCAGGTCCGGGGGATTTAATGGCTACACCTTC.